This T cell receptor (beta chain) was recorded in a study of blood T cell repertoires in COVID-19. This clone was found once. The protocol was immunoSEQ multiplex PCR, while the TCRdb copy is restricted to in-frame clones and leaves out a portion. The repertoire holds around 110,000 clones, with around 92% as singletons. The CDR3 is 11 residues long. Germline V gene lookup returns CDR1 DFQATT and CDR2 SNEGSKA (reference sequence). The ends were cut back, 3 bases at V and 6 bases at J, with 9 bases in the middle. The V call is TRBV20-1, the J call TRBJ2-7; possibly TRBD2 for D (6 bases). This TCR was sampled from a man aged 40-49 years with active or convalescent COVID-19. The source material was peripheral blood. The DNA of the CDR3 is TGCAGTGCTAGCGGGAGACCCGAGCAGTACTTC. Its protein is CSASGRPEQYF.